Each of the 8 T cell receptor beta chains below was sequenced from the same sample in a study of CD8 T cells in Susac syndrome. RNA, at about 0.45 to 1 ug, was reverse transcribed with random hexamers. TCRdb reprocessed the immunoSEQ multiplex PCR reads via MiXCR and lists one record per CDR3 protein. The table records about 140,000 distinct CDR3 sequences, roughly 95% of them present only once. Sample: CD4+ T cells from PBMCs. The receptor set was obtained from a human donor with multiple sclerosis.

This rearrangement joins TRBV27 to TRBJ1-4, with 11 bases aligning to TRBD1. With V trimmed by 5 bases and J by 11 bases, 4 bases remained unmatched. From germline, CDR1 is MNHEY and CDR2 SMNVEV (reference sequence). The CDR3 spans 13 residues. CDR3 nucleotide sequence: TGTGCCAGCAGTCCCCGGGACAGGGGGAAACTGTTTTTT. It translates to CASSPRDRGKLFF.

V usage is TRBV2 and J usage is TRBJ1-5; D ambiguous. Germline values: CDR1 SNHLY, CDR2 FYNNEI. With 4 bases removed from V and 3 bases from J, the gap between germline ends came to 10 bases. The CDR3 extends over 14 amino acids. The CDR3 nucleotides are TGTGCCAGCAGTGGTATGAATTACAATCAGCCCCAGCATTTT. It encodes CASSGMNYNQPQHF.

The chain recombines TRBV2 with TRBJ1-2, with D perhaps matching TRBD1 (6 bases). Germline loops: CDR1 SNHLY, CDR2 FYNNEI. The CDR3 totals 14 residues. Trimming shortened V by 8 bases and J by 2 bases, and 15 bases separated the two germline ends. CDR3 nucleotides: TGTGCCAGCCTTCGGAGGGGGTTGAACTATGGCTACACCTTC. The encoded protein is CASLRRGLNYGYTF.

The V call is TRBV29-1, the J call TRBJ1-1; unclear D gene. The CDR3 has 12 residues. Germline assignment: CDR1 SQVTM and CDR2 ANQGSEA. Between the trimmed V and J ends, which lost 6 bases and 1 base, there was a span of 9 bases. This CDR3 is CSVSPANTEAFF. The CDR3 nucleotides read TGCAGCGTCTCCCCCGCGAACACTGAAGCTTTCTTT.

This rearrangement joins TRBV5-4 to TRBJ2-1, with TRBD2 as a possible D gene (6 bases). This CDR3 region has 17 residues. Trimming left V 2 bases short and J 7 bases short, with 22 bases between. The V gene's germline CDR1 is SGHNT and CDR2 YYREEE (reference sequence). The CDR3 DNA follows: TGTGCCAGCAGCTTCGGTTCCGGACTAAGTGCGGGGAATGAGCAGTTCTTC. This encodes CASSFGSGLSAGNEQFF.

The chain joins TRBV12-3 or TRBV12-4 to TRBJ1-1; D is perhaps TRBD1 (6 bases). V was shortened by 6 bases and J by 4 bases, with 15 bases between the two germline ends. The CDR3 consists of 14 residues. The CDR3 DNA reads as TGTGCCAGCAGCAATTATCAGGGGCCCACTGAAGCTTTCTTT. Encoded protein: CASSNYQGPTEAFF.

The chain is built from TRBV5-6 and TRBJ1-2; D might be TRBD1 (6 bases). Per the germline V gene, CDR1 is SGHDT and CDR2 is YYEEEE. Trimming shortened V by 0 bases and J by 5 bases, and 11 bases separated the two germline ends. The CDR3 contains 14 residues. This CDR3 reads CASSLDKGGYGYTF. In DNA form, the CDR3 reads TGTGCCAGCAGCTTGGACAAGGGGGGGTATGGCTACACCTTC.

The V and J genes are TRBV14 and TRBJ2-6; 7 bases align to TRBD2. The junction had 6 bases not matched to a gene; V was cut back by 4 bases and J by 0 bases. CDR3 length: 17 amino acids. Germline-derived CDR1 and CDR2 are SGHDN and FVKESK. CDR3: CASSPGGGSSGANVLTF. In DNA form, the CDR3 reads TGTGCCAGCAGCCCGGGAGGCGGTAGCTCTGGGGCCAACGTCCTGACTTTC.